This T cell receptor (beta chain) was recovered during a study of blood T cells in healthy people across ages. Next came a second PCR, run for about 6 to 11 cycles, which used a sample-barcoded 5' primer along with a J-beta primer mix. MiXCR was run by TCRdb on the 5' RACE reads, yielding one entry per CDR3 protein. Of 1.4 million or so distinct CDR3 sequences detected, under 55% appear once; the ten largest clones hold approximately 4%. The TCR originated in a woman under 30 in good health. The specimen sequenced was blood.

The CDR3 sequence: CASSQDWDRVETQYF. The CDR3 DNA reads TGCGCCAGCAGCCAAGATTGGGACAGGGTCGAGACCCAGTACTTC. The V and J genes are TRBV4-3 and TRBJ2-5; 9 positions agree with TRBD1. This CDR3 is built from 15 residues. J lost 5 bases, V lost 0 bases, and 4 bases had no gene match. CDR1 and CDR2 (germline): LGHNA, YSLEER.